The entry below describes one TCR beta chain. The method was immunoSEQ multiplex PCR; TCRdb's version includes in-frame clones alone and lacks a portion of them. Counted here are 200,000 to 250,000 clones, around nine tenths occurring once; the ten biggest clones make up roughly 2.6%. The sample originates from a study of blood T cell repertoires in COVID-19. Study background: Collection of acute and convalescent COVID-19 samples took place in the United States, Italy and Spain.

V lost 7 bases, J lost 3 bases, and 13 bases stayed unmatched. The CDR3 length is 16 residues. CDR1 and CDR2 (germline): SGHRS, YFSETQ. The source of this sequence is a woman aged 60 to 75 with acute or convalescent COVID-19. The rearrangement uses TRBV5-1 and TRBJ2-5; 9 bases are shared with TRBD1. Sequencing used peripheral blood. The DNA for the CDR3 is TGCGCCAGCCTTAGGATTCCCGGGACAGGGAAAGAGACCCAGTACTTC. This translates into CASLRIPGTGKETQYF. Drawing the rest from reference TRBV5-1 and TRBJ2-5, the complete variable domain is KAGVTQTPRYLIKTRGQQVTLSCSPISGHRSVSWYQQTPGQGLQFLFEYFSETQRNKGNFPGRFSGRQFSNSRSEMNVSTLELGDSALYLCASLRIPGTGKETQYFGPGTRLLVL.